Below, 30 T cell receptor beta chains from the same sample are listed, as sequenced in a study of vaccination and CD4 T cells after COVID-19. Treatment meaning: 10-day PBMC culture with coronavirus spike peptide pools or control peptides (ViraFEST assay). These receptors' antigens are unknown. With the Oncomine TCR Beta short-read assay, DNA from cultured CD4+ T cells was sequenced. TCRdb re-analysed the PCR reads in MiXCR, keeping a single row per CDR3 protein. The repertoire holds tens of thousands of distinct CDR3 sequences, 35% to 45% seen once, with less than 20% in the top ten. Sample: CD4+ T cells from blood, cultured in vitro, taken before SARS-CoV-2 vaccination. These receptor sequences come from a human donor who received a COVID-19 vaccine.

The sample holds one count of this clonotype. V usage is TRBV12-3 or TRBV12-4 and J usage is TRBJ1-1; D gene ambiguous. This CDR3 has 12 amino acids. Trimming took 6 bases from V and 0 from J, leaving 5 bases between them. CDR3 region: CASRTLNTEAFF. In DNA, the CDR3 is TGTGCCAGCAGAACTCTGAACACTGAAGCTTTCTTT.

This clonotype was recorded a few times. The chain links TRBV7-2 to TRBJ1-6, with D tentatively TRBD1 (5 bases). From germline, CDR1 is SGHTA and CDR2 FQGNSA. V lost 5 bases to trimming and J lost 9 bases, with 11 bases between them. This CDR3 has 13 residues. Written as DNA, the CDR3 is TGTGCCAGCAGCGCCTTAAGGGGTTCACCCCTCCACTTT. Protein product: CASSALRGSPLHF.

This clonotype was found a few times. The V call is TRBV7-9, the J call TRBJ1-2; TRBD1 might be the D (5 bases). The CDR3 consists of 17 residues. The germline V gene has CDR1 SEHNR and CDR2 FQNEAQ (reference sequence). The V and J ends lost 5 bases and 0 bases respectively, with 19 bases between them. DNA of the CDR3: TGTGCCAGCAGCCACCCTCAGGGAGACCCTTCTAACTATGGCTACACCTTC. Amino acids: CASSHPQGDPSNYGYTF.

The chain employs TRBV30 and TRBJ1-1; the D is unclear. Germline CDR1 and CDR2: GTSNPN and SVGIG (reference sequence). Deletions cut 4 bases from V and 0 bases from J, with 9 bases between. The CDR3 contains 13 residues. CDR3 nucleotide sequence: TGTGCCTGGAAGGATAGTATGAACACTGAAGCTTTCTTT. Translated, it gives CAWKDSMNTEAFF.

This clonotype was seen only a few times. This sequence joins TRBV7-9 and TRBJ2-3; TRBD2 matches 8 bases. Germline V gives CDR1 SEHNR, CDR2 FQNEAQ (reference sequence). This CDR3 region has 13 residues. The J segment lost 14 bases and the V segment lost 1 base, leaving 8 bases of the junction unmatched. CDR3 loop: CASSLGGSGVRYF. The CDR3 DNA reads as TGTGCCAGCAGCTTAGGGGGTAGCGGGGTGCGGTATTTT.

The chain combines TRBV30 with TRBJ2-6, with 9 nucleotides matching TRBD1. Trimming at V came to 6 bases and at J to 4 bases, leaving 13 bases not matched to a gene. The CDR3 extends over 17 amino acids. CDR1 is GTSNPN, CDR2 SVGIG, per germline (reference sequence). CDR3 sequence (DNA): TGTGCCTGTACAACCGGGACAGGGATTGCAGGGGCCAACGTCCTGACTTTC. Amino acids: CACTTGTGIAGANVLTF.

The chain is built from TRBV10-1 and TRBJ2-5; 12 bases fit TRBD2. The CDR3 spans 16 residues. V was clipped by 0 bases and J by 5 bases; unmatched bases: 4. CDR1 and CDR2 (germline): WNHNN, SYGVQD (reference sequence). The CDR3 reads CASSESLAGGLETQYF. DNA of the CDR3: TGCGCCAGCAGTGAGTCCCTAGCGGGGGGGCTGGAGACCCAGTACTTC.

As concerns this clonotype: One end of the junction varies from germline; a read error may be responsible. This chain links TRBV18 with TRBJ1-1; D possibly corresponds to TRBD1 (6 bases). CDR1 KGHSH and CDR2 LQKENI come from the germline V gene. The CDR3 is made up of 13 amino acids. CDR3 region: CASSPLRDTEAFF. The DNA of the CDR3 is TGTGCCAGCTCCCCACTTCGGGACACAGAAGCTTTCTTT.

This clonotype has only a few counts. This chain connects TRBV27 to TRBJ1-6; weak D call: TRBD1 (5 bases). Germline-derived CDR1 and CDR2 are MNHEY and SMNVEV (reference sequence). This CDR3 region has 18 residues. V lost 2 bases and J lost 7, with 21 bases in between. In nucleotides, the CDR3 is TGTGCCAGCAGTTTAGGGGGTATGAGAAGGACTAGCAATTCACCCCTCCACTTT. Translation gives CASSLGGMRRTSNSPLHF.

This chain links TRBV19 with TRBJ2-7; D is tentatively TRBD1 or TRBD2 (6 bases each). Trimming took off 3 bases at V and 6 bases at J, with 15 bases between the two ends. CDR3 length: 14 amino acids. Germline CDR1 is LNHDA and CDR2 is SQIVND (reference sequence). CDR3 bases: TGTGCCAGTAGTATCCCGGGGGCCGCGGGCGAGCAGTACTTC. Its translation is CASSIPGAAGEQYF.

This clonotype was found once. The junction differs from germline at one of its ends, possibly a read error. The chain uses TRBV2 and TRBJ1-5; D perhaps matches TRBD1 (5 bases). The CDR3 contains 15 residues. Germline V gene lookup returns CDR1 SNHLY and CDR2 FYNNEI. CDR3 protein: CAGSESRVGNQPQHF. DNA for the CDR3: TGTGCCGGCAGTGAATCCAGGGTTGGCAATCAGCCCCAGCATTTT.

This clonotype showed up just a few times. The chain employs TRBV10-3 and TRBJ1-6; 7 bases map to TRBD1. The CDR3 is 17 residues long. Per the germline V gene, CDR1 is ENHRY and CDR2 is SYGVKD. The ends lost 4 bases at V and 9 bases at J; junction bases unmatched: 15. Written as DNA, the CDR3 is TGTGCCATCAGTGCTTATCCGGGACAGCGAAGCGGTTCACCCCTCCACTTT. It specifies CAISAYPGQRSGSPLHF.

Only a few counts were recorded for this clonotype. The chain carries TRBV7-9 and TRBJ1-1; TRBD1 agrees at 8 bases. The germline V gene encodes CDR1 SEHNR and CDR2 FQNEAQ (reference sequence). This CDR3 is 14 amino acids long. Trimming at V came to 3 bases and at J to 6 bases, leaving 6 bases not matched to a gene. The CDR3 is CASSLGQELSEAFF. The CDR3 DNA is TGTGCCAGCAGCTTGGGACAGGAGTTATCTGAAGCTTTCTTT.

The genes are TRBV2 and TRBJ1-5; 8 bases align to TRBD1. With 6 bases clipped from V and 8 bases from J, the junction kept 6 bases outside the gene matches. CDR3 length equals 13 residues. Germline V CDR1 and CDR2: SNHLY, FYNNEI. In nucleotides, the CDR3 is TGTGCCAGCAGGGGACAGGTCATGGAGCCCCAGCATTTT. This sequence encodes CASRGQVMEPQHF.

The genes are TRBV24-1 and TRBJ2-5, with 11 bases aligning to TRBD1. Germline CDR1 reads KGHDR; CDR2 reads SFDVKD. CDR3 length: 17 amino acids. J was trimmed by 5 bases and V by 3 bases; bases with no gene match: 10. CDR3 bases: TGTGCCACCAGTGATCCCGGGACAGGGGGTCGTAGGGAGACCCAGTACTTC. Encoded protein: CATSDPGTGGRRETQYF.

The J gene is TRBJ2-3, the V gene TRBV11-2; 9 bases line up with TRBD2. With V trimmed by 5 bases and J by 4 bases, 4 bases remained unmatched. Germline V lookup: CDR1 SGHAT, CDR2 FQNNGV. The CDR3 length is 14 residues. The CDR3 loop is CASSRLADPDTQYF. The CDR3 DNA follows: TGTGCCAGCAGCCGACTAGCGGACCCAGATACGCAGTATTTT. Filled out from reference TRBV11-2 and TRBJ2-3, the complete variable domain reads EAGVAQSPRYKIIEKRQSVAFWCNPISGHATLYWYQQILGQGPKLLIQFQNNGVVDDSQLPKDRFSAERLKGVDSTLKIQPAKLEDSAVYLCASSRLADPDTQYFGPGTRLTVL.

The gene calls are TRBV5-6 and TRBJ1-1; D is ambiguous. Between the trimmed V and J ends, which lost 5 bases and 1 base, there was a span of 15 bases. Germline assignment: CDR1 SGHDT and CDR2 YYEEEE. The CDR3 is 15 amino acids. The CDR3 spells CASRNGLRQNTEAFF. CDR3 bases: TGTGCCAGCAGGAATGGATTGAGGCAGAACACTGAAGCTTTCTTT.

There are a few counts of this clonotype. This sequence joins TRBV7-2 and TRBJ2-3; no clear D. The V end lost 1 base, the J end lost 10 bases, and 12 bases lay between the germline ends. CDR1 SGHTA and CDR2 FQGNSA come from the germline V gene. CDR3 length: 13 residues. The chain's CDR3 is CASSLENLPPQYF. The CDR3 coding sequence is TGTGCCAGCAGCTTAGAAAACCTACCCCCGCAGTATTTT.

The rearrangement uses TRBV7-2 and TRBJ2-5, with 7 bases that match TRBD1. The J segment lost 2 bases and the V segment lost 5 bases, leaving 5 bases of the junction unmatched. CDR3 size: 14 residues. Germline V gives CDR1 SGHTA, CDR2 FQGNSA. The CDR3 nucleotides are TGTGCCAGCAGCCTGGGACAGTTTCAAGAGACCCAGTACTTC. Amino acids: CASSLGQFQETQYF.

The V and J genes are TRBV5-1 and TRBJ1-1, with a tentative D call TRBD1 (6 bases). Trimming removed 8 bases at V and 1 base at J, with 12 bases between. The CDR3 has 13 amino acids. Germline values: CDR1 SGHRS, CDR2 YFSETQ. CDR3: CASRQESNTEAFF. The CDR3 nucleotides read TGCGCCAGTAGACAGGAGTCGAACACTGAAGCTTTCTTT.

This clonotype occurred once. In nucleotides, the CDR3 is TGCGCCAGCAGTGAAACCACCTACAATGAGCAGTTCTTC. Protein product: CASSETTYNEQFF. The rearrangement links TRBV10-1 to TRBJ2-1, with unresolved D. V lost 3 bases to trimming and J lost 2 bases, with 5 bases between them. CDR1 is WNHNN, CDR2 SYGVQD, per germline (reference sequence). This CDR3 is built from 13 residues.

The rearrangement links TRBV20-1 to TRBJ1-3, with no clear D. The length of the CDR3 is 13 residues. Trimming stripped 3 bases from V and 4 bases from J, with 10 bases between. Germline V gene data show CDR1 as DFQATT and CDR2 as SNEGSKA (reference sequence). CDR3 sequence (DNA): TGCAGTGCTAGTCCACTGAGGGGAAACACCATATATTTT. Protein sequence: CSASPLRGNTIYF.

The chain has TRBV5-1 and TRBJ2-5; D gene uncertain. This CDR3 has 14 amino acids. V was cut by 0 bases and J by 4 bases, with 10 bases left in between. Germline loops: CDR1 SGHRS, CDR2 YFSETQ. The CDR3 region is CASSLAMIGETQYF. Here the CDR3 DNA reads TGCGCCAGCAGCTTGGCCATGATCGGAGAGACCCAGTACTTC.

The chain combines TRBV5-5 with TRBJ2-7; 9 nucleotides agree with TRBD1. Looked up from germline, CDR1 is SGHKS and CDR2 is YYEKEE (reference sequence). This CDR3 is built from 15 residues. The trim removed 4 bases at V and 3 bases at J, leaving 8 bases unmatched. The chain's CDR3 is CASSLSGQGNYEQYF. CDR3 in DNA: TGTGCCAGCAGCCTAAGCGGACAGGGGAACTACGAGCAGTACTTC.

The chain uses TRBV7-2 and TRBJ2-2, with 8 bases fitting TRBD1. V lost 5 bases, J lost 3 bases, and 5 bases stayed unmatched. There are 15 residues in the CDR3. Germline V gives CDR1 SGHTA, CDR2 FQGNSA. The CDR3 sequence is CASSKRTGYTGELFF. In DNA, the CDR3 is TGTGCCAGCAGCAAGAGGACAGGGTACACCGGGGAGCTGTTTTTT. The complete variable domain, with remaining parts taken from reference TRBV7-2 and TRBJ2-2, reads GAGVSQSPSNKVTEKGKDVELRCDPISGHTALYWYRQSLGQGLEFLIYFQGNSAPDKSGLPSDRFSAERTGGSVSTLTIQRTQQEDSAVYLCASSKRTGYTGELFFGEGSRLTVL.

The genes are TRBV20-1 and TRBJ2-1; 9 bases are a match to TRBD2. V gave up 4 bases and J gave up 12 bases; unmatched junction bases: 4. The germline V gene encodes CDR1 DFQATT and CDR2 SNEGSKA (reference sequence). The CDR3 totals 11 residues. CDR3 sequence reads: CSAISGGRQFF. CDR3 in DNA: TGCAGTGCTATTAGCGGGGGAAGGCAGTTCTTC.

In this sample, this clonotype turned up a few times. The chain has TRBV12-3 or TRBV12-4 and TRBJ2-1; 7 positions match TRBD2. J gave up 7 bases and V 5 bases, and 5 bases lay outside the gene matches. The CDR3 sequence is 13 residues long. CDR3: CASSPRLANEQFF. The CDR3 nucleotides read TGTGCCAGCAGTCCCCGACTAGCAAATGAGCAGTTCTTC.

V is TRBV15 and J is TRBJ2-3; the D is unclear. Germline values: CDR1 LNHNV, CDR2 YYDKDF (reference sequence). V lost 7 bases and J lost 0, with 17 bases in between. The CDR3 spans 16 residues. The CDR3: CATKNLTDPSTDTQYF. The CDR3 region has the DNA TGTGCCACCAAAAATCTAACAGACCCTAGCACAGATACGCAGTATTTT.

Comment on this clonotype: The CDR3 carries no conserved terminal phenylalanine or tryptophan, so it likely arises from a read error. The CDR3 is CASSYGRQANSYTL. The CDR3 DNA reads as TGTGCCAGCAGTTATGGCCGACAGGCAAATAGCTACACCCTC. J is TRBJ1-2 and V is TRBV6-5, with D possibly TRBD1 on 6 matching bases. Germline CDR1 MNHEY, CDR2 SVGAGI. The CDR3 covers 14 residues. V was pared by 3 bases and J by 9 bases, with 17 bases between.

The rearrangement joins TRBV11-2 to TRBJ1-3; 8 bases line up with TRBD1. This CDR3 has 14 residues. Germline CDR1 SGHAT, CDR2 FQNNGV. V lost 6 bases and J lost 1; bases outside the gene matches: 2. The CDR3 protein is CASRTGGSGNTIYF. CDR3 in DNA: TGTGCCAGCAGAACAGGGGGTTCTGGAAACACCATATATTTT. The variable domain in full, with the rest retrieved from reference TRBV11-2 and TRBJ1-3, is EAGVAQSPRYKIIEKRQSVAFWCNPISGHATLYWYQQILGQGPKLLIQFQNNGVVDDSQLPKDRFSAERLKGVDSTLKIQPAKLEDSAVYLCASRTGGSGNTIYFGEGSWLTVV.